This TCR beta chain was sequenced for a study of response to subunit inactivated influenza vaccine. The V gene lost 7 bases and the J gene lost 5 bases, with 16 bases spanning the gap. This CDR3 comprises 14 residues. Germline V gene data show CDR1 as MNHEY and CDR2 as SVGEGT. TCRdb used MiXCR to reprocess the RT-PCR reads, holding one entry per CDR3 protein. This sample has roughly 630,000 distinct CDR3 sequences, with around 15% found just once. The source of this sequence is a man aged 50 to 60 who received an inactivated influenza vaccine. This specimen consisted of PBMCs from blood, obtained about 14 days before vaccination. The chain combines TRBV6-2 or TRBV6-3 with TRBJ2-3; possibly TRBD1 or TRBD2 for D (5 bases each). The CDR3 here is CASNRDLAIDTQYF. The CDR3 DNA follows: TGTGCCAGCAACCGGGACCTCGCCATAGATACGCAGTATTTT.